Listed here are 13 T cell receptor beta chains from one sample, sequenced in a study of blood T cell repertoires in COVID-19. Generated by immunoSEQ multiplex PCR, the TCRdb table keeps only in-frame clones and is missing some. Among around 150,000 clones listed, about 80% were seen once. Sequenced material: peripheral blood. These receptor sequences come from a woman over 75 in a cohort sampled during active or convalescent COVID-19.

The chain combines TRBV24-1 with TRBJ2-6; D remains ambiguous. Per the germline V gene, CDR1 is KGHDR and CDR2 is SFDVKD. V lost 9 bases and J 0 bases, leaving 2 bases between the germline ends. The CDR3 sequence is 12 residues long. The CDR3 bases are TGTGCCACCCACTCTGGGGCCAACGTCCTGACTTTC. It codes for CATHSGANVLTF.

This chain connects TRBV2 to TRBJ2-1; D may be TRBD2 (7 bases). CDR3 length: 15 amino acids. V lost 2 bases, J lost 9 bases, and 17 bases lay in between. The germline gives CDR1 SNHLY, CDR2 FYNNEI. CDR3 sequence reads: CASSERRGGHFEQFF. In DNA, the CDR3 is TGTGCCAGCAGTGAACGGAGGGGGGGCCATTTTGAGCAGTTCTTC.

The genes are TRBV3-1 (or the pseudogene TRBV3-2) and TRBJ2-5; 8 bases match TRBD1. Germline CDR1 LGHDT, CDR2 YNNKEL (reference sequence). The CDR3 has 17 amino acids. With V trimmed by 0 bases and J by 1 base, 7 bases remained unmatched. The CDR3 sequence: CASSQDARGLPQETQYF. The DNA for the CDR3 is TGTGCCAGCAGCCAAGATGCCAGGGGGCTTCCCCAAGAGACCCAGTACTTC.

The DNA for the CDR3 is TGTGCCAGCAGCTGGGATGGGACTCCCCCGCGCACTGAAGCTTTCTTT. It is translated as CASSWDGTPPRTEAFF. The chain recombines TRBV7-8 with TRBJ1-1, with TRBD1 as a possible D gene (5 bases). Per the germline V gene, CDR1 is SGHVS and CDR2 is FQNEAQ. Trimming removed 4 bases from V and 4 bases from J, with 19 bases in between. This CDR3 has 16 amino acids.

V gene TRBV14 combines with J gene TRBJ1-1; D ambiguous. The CDR3 runs 16 residues. V gave up 0 bases and J gave up 1 base, with 12 bases separating them. The germline V gene has CDR1 SGHDN and CDR2 FVKESK. In DNA, the CDR3 is TGTGCCAGCAGCCAAGATCTCGGGATAGGGAACACTGAAGCTTTCTTT. Amino acid sequence: CASSQDLGIGNTEAFF.

The V call is TRBV12-3 or TRBV12-4, the J call TRBJ2-1; maybe TRBD2 (5 bases). CDR3 length equals 12 residues. V was trimmed by 3 bases and J by 13 bases, leaving 13 bases between them. The CDR3 DNA is TGTGCCAGCAGTTTGGTGGACTTGAGACAGTTCTTC. Translating it yields CASSLVDLRQFF.

The V and J genes are TRBV19 and TRBJ2-3; 8 nucleotides agree with TRBD2. V lost 5 bases to trimming and J lost 1 base; unmatched junction nucleotides: 2. The length of the CDR3 is 14 residues. The germline CDR1 and CDR2 sequences are LNHDA and SQIVND (reference sequence). The CDR3 sequence is CASSETSGTDTQYF. The CDR3 region has the DNA TGTGCCAGTAGTGAGACTAGCGGCACAGATACGCAGTATTTT.

J is TRBJ1-2 and V is TRBV19, with D possibly matching TRBD1 (5 bases). V gave up 2 bases and J gave up 13 bases, with 14 bases separating them. The CDR3 runs to 12 residues. Germline V gene lookup returns CDR1 LNHDA and CDR2 SQIVND (reference sequence). The CDR3 DNA reads TGTGCCAGTAGTATAAGGCAGGGAAGTTGCACCTTC. This translates into CASSIRQGSCTF.

The chain has TRBV5-8 and TRBJ1-4, with D possibly matching TRBD1 (6 bases). Germline V gene sequence: CDR1 SGHTS, CDR2 YDEGEE. The CDR3 is 16 residues long. V lost 4 bases and J 3 bases, leaving 16 bases between the germline ends. In nucleotides, the CDR3 is TGTGCCAGCAGCCACAAAACAGGGTTGGCTAATGAAAAACTGTTTTTT. The encoded protein is CASSHKTGLANEKLFF.

The V gene is TRBV2, the J gene TRBJ1-6; a possible D gene is TRBD1 (6 bases). The V gene's germline CDR1 is SNHLY and CDR2 FYNNEI. Trimming cost V 5 bases and J 3 bases, with 20 bases left between them. The CDR3 consists of 18 residues. CDR3 nucleotide sequence: TGTGCCAGCAGTCCCCAACCGGGAGCGGGACACTATAATTCACCCCTCCACTTT. This sequence encodes CASSPQPGAGHYNSPLHF.

The chain carries TRBV6-2 or TRBV6-3 and TRBJ2-3; D remains ambiguous. Germline V gene lookup returns CDR1 MNHEY and CDR2 SVGEGT. The CDR3 has 15 residues. With 0 bases removed from V and 6 bases from J, the gap between germline ends came to 13 bases. The CDR3 sequence is CASSYSPLNADTQYF. CDR3 sequence (DNA): TGTGCCAGCAGTTACTCACCCCTTAATGCGGATACGCAGTATTTT.

The V gene is TRBV19, the J gene TRBJ1-1; D gene ambiguous. The CDR3 spans 13 residues. Germline CDR1 is LNHDA and CDR2 is SQIVND (reference sequence). Trimming pared 5 bases from V and 3 bases from J, leaving 10 bases between. The CDR3, as DNA: TGTGCCAGTAGTGTGGAGAGTTACACTGAAGCTTTCTTT. Translation: CASSVESYTEAFF.

This clone appeared once. V gene TRBV6-2 or TRBV6-3 combines with J gene TRBJ2-7; 8 nucleotides agree with TRBD2. The CDR3 has 13 amino acids. CDR1 and CDR2 from the germline V gene are MNHEY and SVGEGT. Losses at the gene ends were 5 bases for V and 2 bases for J; bases not matched to a gene: 2. The CDR3 DNA reads TGTGCCAGCAGTACCGGGGGGGCCTACGAGCAGTACGTC. It translates to CASSTGGAYEQYV.